What follows are 23 T cell receptor beta chains derived from one specimen sequenced in a study of cytomegalovirus exposure and HLA in healthy donors. Generated by immunoSEQ multiplex PCR, the TCRdb table keeps only in-frame clones and is missing some. The sample shows 110,000 or so clones, approximately 88% of them seen only once. Sequenced material: PBMCs. The source of these receptors is a man between 18 and 35 years old in good health and CMV-seronegative.

V gene TRBV28 combines with J gene TRBJ1-3; no firm D call. CDR1 MDHEN and CDR2 SYDVKM come from the germline V gene. V lost 4 bases to trimming and J lost 0 bases, with 13 bases between them. CDR3 length equals 16 residues. CDR3 bases: TGTGCCAGCAGTTCCCTAAGAAGGAGCTCTGGAAACACCATATATTTT. This encodes CASSSLRRSSGNTIYF. The full variable domain, completed using reference TRBV28 and TRBJ1-3, is DVKVTQSSRYLVKRTGEKVFLECVQDMDHENMFWYRQDPGLGLRLIYFSYDVKMKEKGDIPEGYSVSREKKERFSLILESASTNQTSMYLCASSSLRRSSGNTIYFGEGSWLTVV.

V is TRBV10-2 and J is TRBJ1-2; TRBD1 aligns across 12 bases. The V gene end was trimmed by 5 bases and the J gene end by 3 bases; junction bases not matched to a gene: 13. CDR3 length: 18 amino acids. CDR1 is WSHSY and CDR2 is SAAADI in the germline V gene. The CDR3 DNA follows: TGCGCCAGCAGTTTAACTGGGACAGGGGGCGCGAGTTACTATGGCTACACCTTC. It translates to CASSLTGTGGASYYGYTF.

The chain recombines TRBV7-2 with TRBJ2-5, with D possibly TRBD1 on 6 matching bases. Germline V gives CDR1 SGHTA, CDR2 FQGNSA. The V end was cut by 4 bases, the J end by 9 bases, with 15 bases between. The CDR3 loop spans 13 amino acids. The DNA for the CDR3 is TGTGCCAGCAGCTCGGACAGATCCTACCCCCAGTACTTC. Translating gives CASSSDRSYPQYF.

The chain is built from TRBV5-1 and TRBJ1-2; D not certain. The germline gives CDR1 SGHRS, CDR2 YFSETQ. The CDR3 is made up of 13 amino acids. V lost 0 bases, J lost 8 bases, and 11 bases lay in between. The CDR3, as DNA: TGCGCCAGCAGCTTGGTCGGCGGGAGCGGCTACACCTTC. It translates to CASSLVGGSGYTF.

The chain joins TRBV6-6 to TRBJ2-6; 7 bases map to TRBD1. The CDR3 is 15 residues long. The J segment lost 2 bases and the V segment lost 6 bases, leaving 4 bases of the junction unmatched. Looked up from germline, CDR1 is MNHNY and CDR2 is SVGAGI (reference sequence). CDR3 residues: CASRNTGAGANVLTF. In nucleotides, the CDR3 is TGTGCCAGCAGGAATACAGGGGCTGGGGCCAACGTCCTGACTTTC.

In DNA form, the CDR3 reads TGTGCCAGCCTAGATAGCGGGAGGGCCCGCAATGAGCAGTTCTTC. This codes for CASLDSGRARNEQFF. The V call is TRBV11-3, the J call TRBJ2-1; 11 bases agree with TRBD2. V lost 8 bases, J lost 6 bases, and 9 bases stayed unmatched. CDR1 SGHNT and CDR2 YENEEA come from the germline V gene. This CDR3 comprises 15 residues.

The genes are TRBV2 and TRBJ2-7, with D perhaps TRBD1 (7 bases). V was trimmed by 6 bases and J by 3 bases, leaving 27 bases between them. The CDR3 covers 18 residues. Looked up from germline, CDR1 is SNHLY and CDR2 is FYNNEI. Written as DNA, the CDR3 is TGTGCCAGCAGCGCCGAACCTTTGCGGGACAGCTTGATCTACGAGCAGTACTTC. Its protein is CASSAEPLRDSLIYEQYF. The full variable domain, rest sourced from reference TRBV2 and TRBJ2-7, is EPEVTQTPSHQVTQMGQEVILRCVPISNHLYFYWYRQILGQKVEFLVSFYNNEISEKSEIFDDQFSVERPDGSNFTLKIRSTKLEDSAMYFCASSAEPLRDSLIYEQYFGPGTRLTVT.

This clone came up once. This chain joins TRBV2 and TRBJ1-1, with a weak D call TRBD1 (6 bases). The CDR3 runs 13 residues. V was cut by 6 bases and J by 1 base, with 9 bases left in between. Germline V lookup: CDR1 SNHLY, CDR2 FYNNEI. The CDR3: CASSGQKNTEAFF. DNA of the CDR3: TGTGCCAGCAGCGGACAGAAGAACACTGAAGCTTTCTTT.

The chain is built from TRBV15 and TRBJ1-4; TRBD1 is a possible D gene (6 bases). V was trimmed by 4 bases and J by 5 bases, leaving 20 bases between them. Germline V gene sequence: CDR1 LNHNV, CDR2 YYDKDF (reference sequence). CDR3 length equals 17 residues. The chain's CDR3 is CATSKEYRVPSNEKLFF. CDR3 DNA sequence: TGTGCCACCAGCAAGGAGTACAGGGTGCCCAGCAATGAAAAACTGTTTTTT.

The chain uses TRBV19 and TRBJ2-7; 7 bases are a match to TRBD2. The CDR3 is made up of 14 amino acids. Trimming removed 5 bases from V and 0 bases from J; junction bases left unmatched: 4. Germline CDR1 reads LNHDA; CDR2 reads SQIVND (reference sequence). The CDR3 spells CASSPGRSSYEQYF. The DNA for the CDR3 is TGTGCCAGTAGTCCCGGGAGGAGCTCCTACGAGCAGTACTTC. The variable domain in full, completed from reference TRBV19 and TRBJ2-7, reads DGGITQSPKYLFRKEGQNVTLSCEQNLNHDAMYWYRQDPGQGLRLIYYSQIVNDFQKGDIAEGYSVSREKKESFPLTVTSAQKNPTAFYLCASSPGRSSYEQYFGPGTRLTVT.

V usage is TRBV7-9 and J usage is TRBJ1-2; 9 positions agree with TRBD1. This CDR3 has 14 amino acids. Germline CDR1 reads SEHNR; CDR2 reads FQNEAQ (reference sequence). V shed 5 bases and J 4 bases; nucleotides not matched to a gene: 5. The CDR3 DNA reads TGTGCCAGCAGCAGGACAGGGGACGGCTATGGCTACACCTTC. This translates into CASSRTGDGYGYTF.

The chain couples TRBV5-1 to TRBJ1-3; 7 nucleotides agree with TRBD1. Trimming removed 4 bases from V and 2 bases from J; junction bases left unmatched: 6. The length of the CDR3 is 15 residues. CDR1 is SGHRS and CDR2 is YFSETQ in the germline V gene. This CDR3 is CASSPQGGPGNTIYF. CDR3 DNA: TGCGCCAGCAGCCCCCAAGGGGGCCCTGGAAACACCATATATTTT. Filled out from reference TRBV5-1 and TRBJ1-3, the complete variable domain reads KAGVTQTPRYLIKTRGQQVTLSCSPISGHRSVSWYQQTPGQGLQFLFEYFSETQRNKGNFPGRFSGRQFSNSRSEMNVSTLELGDSALYLCASSPQGGPGNTIYFGEGSWLTVV.

The chain has TRBV5-1 and TRBJ2-3; TRBD2 matches 9 bases. V was pared by 4 bases and J by 2 bases, with 8 bases of the junction left unmatched. The germline V gene has CDR1 SGHRS and CDR2 YFSETQ. The CDR3 has 16 amino acids. The CDR3 here is CASSPGTSSVTDTQYF. CDR3 nucleotides: TGCGCCAGCAGCCCCGGGACTAGCTCGGTCACAGATACGCAGTATTTT.

The V gene is TRBV11-3, the J gene TRBJ1-1, with D perhaps TRBD1 (6 bases). The CDR3 covers 14 residues. Germline CDR1 SGHNT, CDR2 YENEEA. Between the trimmed V and J ends, which lost 4 bases and 4 bases, there was a span of 13 bases. The DNA for the CDR3 is TGTGCCAGCAGCTCTTGGCAGGGGAGCACTGAAGCTTTCTTT. The encoded protein is CASSSWQGSTEAFF.

The V and J genes are TRBV12-2 and TRBJ2-3; no DNA check was done on the table's D call, TRBD2. TRBV12-2 is an annotated pseudogene. The CDR3 totals 16 residues. The DNA of the CDR3 is TGTGCAAGTCGCGCTATCAGCGGGGGGGGTGCAGATACGCAGTATTTT. As protein: CASRAISGGGADTQYF.

The V call is TRBV4-3, the J call TRBJ2-3, with D possibly being TRBD1 (5 bases). There are 14 residues in the CDR3. The germline CDR1 and CDR2 sequences are LGHNA and YSLEER. The V gene lost 2 bases and the J gene lost 9 bases, with 15 bases spanning the gap. CDR3 protein: CASSQSGLAATQYF. In DNA, the CDR3 is TGCGCCAGCAGCCAATCAGGGCTCGCCGCAACGCAGTATTTT.

This rearrangement joins TRBV6-1 to TRBJ2-3; 7 bases map to TRBD2. V trimming: 5 bases; J trimming: 1 base; junction bases outside the gene matches: 6. This CDR3 comprises 15 residues. Germline V CDR1 and CDR2: MNHNS, SASEGT. The chain's CDR3 is CASSISGIGTDTQYF. Written as DNA, the CDR3 is TGTGCCAGCAGTATCAGCGGGATTGGCACAGATACGCAGTATTTT.

This sequence joins TRBV11-3 and TRBJ1-1; 8 nucleotides match TRBD1. Per germline, CDR1 SGHNT and CDR2 YENEEA. J gave up 1 base and V 8 bases, and 3 bases lay outside the gene matches. This CDR3 is 13 amino acids long. Here the CDR3 reads CASVGQGNTEAFF. Here the CDR3 DNA reads TGTGCCAGCGTCGGACAGGGGAACACTGAAGCTTTCTTT.

This clone occurred once. The chain links TRBV5-1 to TRBJ1-1; TRBD1 aligns across 7 bases. V lost 2 bases to trimming and J lost 6 bases; unmatched junction nucleotides: 13. The CDR3 has 16 amino acids. Looked up from germline, CDR1 is SGHRS and CDR2 is YFSETQ. CDR3 protein: CASSFNPTGVDSEAFF. In DNA, the CDR3 is TGCGCCAGCAGCTTCAACCCTACAGGGGTCGATTCTGAAGCTTTCTTT.

The chain has TRBV6-5 and TRBJ1-5, with D uncertain. The germline CDR1 and CDR2 sequences are MNHEY and SVGAGI. This CDR3 has 14 amino acids. Trimming cost V 0 bases and J 4 bases, with 7 bases left between them. The CDR3 loop reads CASSYSMENQPQHF. CDR3 DNA sequence: TGTGCCAGCAGTTACTCGATGGAGAATCAGCCCCAGCATTTT.

J is TRBJ1-6 and V is TRBV5-5, with 8 bases that match TRBD1. V was clipped by 5 bases and J by 9 bases; unmatched bases: 10. The CDR3 sequence is 15 residues long. Germline V CDR1 and CDR2: SGHKS, YYEKEE (reference sequence). Here the CDR3 reads CASSYTGGAGSPLHF. CDR3 DNA: TGTGCCAGCAGTTATACAGGGGGAGCGGGTTCACCCCTCCACTTT.

This clone was recorded once. This chain links TRBV6-5 with TRBJ1-1; D perhaps matches TRBD1 (5 bases). Germline V CDR1 and CDR2: MNHEY, SVGAGI. The germline V and J ends were trimmed by 0 bases and 10 bases, with 12 bases remaining between them. This CDR3 has 13 amino acids. The CDR3 DNA reads TGTGCCAGCAGTTACTCCCGGGGGGTCGGAGCTTTCTTT. Amino acid sequence: CASSYSRGVGAFF.

This clone was counted between two and nine times. V is TRBV6-1 and J is TRBJ2-5; 7 bases fit TRBD1. Trimming at V came to 3 bases and at J to 5 bases, leaving 6 bases not matched to a gene. Germline loops: CDR1 MNHNS, CDR2 SASEGT. This CDR3 is 14 amino acids long. The CDR3 region is CASSERGQPETQYF. The CDR3 DNA reads TGTGCCAGCAGTGAGAGGGGACAGCCGGAGACCCAGTACTTC.